These T cell receptor beta chains were read from a single sample in a study of T cells after yellow fever vaccination. One entry per CDR3 protein, called by TCRdb with MiXCR from the 5' RACE reads. This sample has a few hundred thousand distinct CDR3 sequences; less than 20% occur once, and the top ten carry around a sixth. This specimen consisted of PBMCs, obtained about 5 days after the first yellow fever vaccination. The receptors were sampled from a man aged 18 to 30 who received the YFV17D yellow fever vaccine. The CDR3 runs from the conserved cysteine through the conserved F or W. A D gene is named only where the DNA matches it firmly. Expanded clones get a size class; other rows say once, few or many, or leave the size out.

.	TRBV9	.	TRBJ2-3	CASSPRTPTSTDTQYF	TGTGCCAGCAGCCCCAGGACCCCTACTAGCACAGATACGCAGTATTTT
TRBD1	TRBV7-3	few	TRBJ1-1	CASSEGQGGWSFF	TGTGCCAGCAGCGAGGGACAGGGAGGATGGTCTTTCTTT
TRBD2	TRBV7-8	.	TRBJ2-5	CASSPEASGGRETQYF	TGTGCCAGCAGCCCCGAAGCTAGCGGGGGCCGGGAGACCCAGTACTTC
TRBD1	TRBV23-1	few	TRBJ2-3	CASSQRTGDKGTDTQYF	TGCGCCAGCAGTCAAAGGACAGGAGACAAAGGCACAGATACGCAGTATTTT
TRBD1	TRBV7-2	.	TRBJ2-5	CASSFGGTGYRQETQYF	TGTGCCAGCAGCTTTGGGGGGACAGGCTACAGGCAAGAGACCCAGTACTTC
.	TRBV6-6	.	TRBJ1-6	CASSYGGGSPLHF	TGTGCCAGCAGTTACGGGGGAGGATCACCCCTCCACTTT
.	TRBV6-2/TRBV6-3	.	TRBJ1-4	CASSYSRGLHEKLFF	TGTGCCAGCAGTTACTCGAGGGGGTTGCATGAAAAACTGTTTTTT
TRBD1	TRBV6-5	few	TRBJ2-3	CASRYRGTDTQYF	TGTGCCAGCAGATACAGGGGGACAGATACGCAGTATTTT
.	TRBV20-1	few	TRBJ2-3	CSAIRTRGGFPDTQYF	TGCAGTGCTATTAGGACGAGAGGGGGGTTCCCAGATACGCAGTATTTT
TRBD2	TRBV6-5	many	TRBJ2-3	CASSYSRGDTQYF	TGTGCCAGCAGTTACTCGCGGGGGGATACGCAGTATTTT
TRBD2	TRBV27	few	TRBJ2-3	CASSLAAGGFTDTQYF	TGTGCCAGCAGTTTAGCAGCGGGGGGCTTCACAGATACGCAGTATTTT
.	TRBV27	few	TRBJ1-4	CASKRQGREKLFF	TGTGCCAGTAAGAGGCAGGGTAGAGAAAAACTGTTTTTT
.	TRBV12-3/TRBV12-4	few	TRBJ2-1	CASSLFSGDNEQFF	TGTGCCAGCAGTTTATTTAGCGGAGACAATGAGCAGTTCTTC
TRBD2	TRBV20-1	few	TRBJ2-2	CSAQGLAANTGELFF	TGCAGTGCTCAGGGACTAGCGGCGAACACCGGGGAGCTGTTTTTT
.	TRBV7-9	few	TRBJ2-3	CASSLVAARGDTQYF	TGTGCCAGCAGCTTGGTGGCAGCGAGGGGAGATACGCAGTATTTT
.	TRBV6-1	.	TRBJ1-3	CASRPMSAGSGNTIYF	TGTGCCAGCAGGCCCATGTCGGCCGGCTCTGGAAACACCATATATTTT
.	TRBV11-2	many	TRBJ1-5	CASSLGVGGSNQPQHF	TGTGCCAGCAGCTTAGGGGTCGGCGGGAGCAATCAGCCCCAGCATTTT
.	TRBV7-8	few	TRBJ2-1	CASSLGVTSKQFF	TGTGCCAGCAGCTTAGGGGTGACTAGTAAGCAGTTCTTC
.	TRBV6-1	.	TRBJ1-5	CASSPQGLLSNQPQHF	TGTGCCAGCAGTCCTCAGGGACTGTTAAGCAATCAGCCCCAGCATTTT
.	TRBV4-2	.	TRBJ2-3	CASSQERGDTDTQYF	TGTGCCAGCAGCCAAGAACGGGGAGACACAGATACGCAGTATTTT
TRBD1	TRBV5-1	.	TRBJ1-2	CASSVAGTGKTGYGYTF	TGCGCCAGCAGCGTGGCCGGGACAGGCAAGACCGGCTATGGCTACACCTTC
.	TRBV7-3	.	TRBJ1-2	CASSLNGYGYTF	TGTGCCAGCAGCTTAAATGGCTATGGCTACACCTTC
TRBD1	TRBV12-3/TRBV12-4	.	TRBJ2-6	CASSSQGAGANVLTF	TGTGCCAGCAGTTCCCAGGGGGCTGGGGCCAACGTCCTGACTTTC
.	TRBV7-2	.	TRBJ2-3	CASSFMQAQTDTQYF	TGTGCCAGCAGCTTTATGCAGGCACAAACAGATACGCAGTATTTT
.	TRBV3-1	.	TRBJ1-5	CASSNGDNQPQHF	TGTGCCAGCAGCAACGGGGACAATCAGCCCCAGCATTTT
TRBD1	TRBV24-1	.	TRBJ2-1	CATSPSAGQGSYNEQFF	TGTGCCACCAGTCCTTCGGCGGGACAGGGGTCCTACAATGAGCAGTTCTTC
.	TRBV7-8	.	TRBJ1-1	CASSLAWGWNTEAFF	TGTGCCAGCAGCTTAGCCTGGGGATGGAACACTGAAGCTTTCTTT